This T cell receptor (beta chain) emerged from a study of CD8+CD57+ T cells in acquired aplastic anemia. The wider study: There were 11 million or so reads, on average, for CD4+ cells from healthy donors.

Genomic DNA templated the TCR beta VDJ and CDR3 profiling. TCRdb re-called the reads through MiXCR, storing one row per CDR3 protein. The sample consists of around 200,000 distinct CDR3 sequences, approximately 60% of them appearing once. This clonotype has a count of ten or more. This CDR3 has 12 amino acids. CDR1 SGDLS and CDR2 YYNGEE come from the germline V gene. This TCR was sampled from a human donor in good health. The sample consisted of sorted CD4+, CD8+, or CD8+CD57+ T cells (not recorded which) from PBMCs. This sequence joins TRBV9 and TRBJ1-4, with D possibly being TRBD1 (5 bases). The assigned J gene may be wrong: the sequence end matches TRBJ1-6 better. Here the CDR3 reads CASSVGGAGLHF. CDR3 DNA: TGTGCCAGCAGCGTAGGAGGGGCAGGTCTCCACTTT.